The rows below give T cell receptor beta chains drawn from one sample of a study of T-cell reconstitution after alpha-beta-depleted transplantation in children. TCRdb used MiXCR to reprocess the PCR reads, holding one entry per CDR3 protein. The sample contains about 610,000 distinct CDR3 sequences, under 12% of which appear only once. Sequenced material: PBMCs from the stem cell graft donor, taken from the stem cell graft. These receptors originate from a human donor who donated a stem cell graft to a child with acute myeloid leukemia. CDR3s include the opening cysteine and the closing phenylalanine or tryptophan. The D gene is left open where the match is weak. Size is omitted from some rows. Given values are once, few, many or a class for expanded clones.

J,V,size,D,CDR3,DNA
TRBJ1-1,TRBV29-1,few,TRBD1,CSVIEGTGDTEAFF,TGCAGCGTTATTGAAGGGACAGGAGACACTGAAGCTTTCTTT
TRBJ2-1,TRBV27,many,-,CASSRYNEQFF,TGTGCCAGCAGCCGCTACAATGAGCAGTTCTTC
TRBJ2-6,TRBV28,-,-,CASSPGGVSGANVLTF,TGTGCCAGCAGCCCCGGGGGAGTGAGTGGGGCCAACGTCCTGACTTTC
TRBJ2-5,TRBV4-3,many,-,CASSQDEGEGETQYF,TGCGCCAGCAGCCAAGATGAGGGGGAAGGAGAGACCCAGTACTTC
TRBJ2-3,TRBV5-6,many,TRBD2,CASSSRWTSVDTQYF,TGTGCCAGCAGCTCCCGGTGGACTAGCGTTGATACGCAGTATTTT
TRBJ1-1,TRBV12-3/TRBV12-4,-,TRBD1,CASSPTGLTGARLEAFF,TGTGCCAGCAGCCCGACGGGGCTTACAGGGGCCCGCCTTGAAGCTTTCTTT
TRBJ2-5,TRBV10-3,many,TRBD1,CAIKRLGGEETQYF,TGTGCCATCAAGAGATTAGGGGGCGAGGAGACCCAGTACTTC
TRBJ2-1,TRBV6-5,-,TRBD2,CASSYSSGLASTEQFF,TGTGCCAGCAGTTACTCGTCGGGACTAGCGTCTACTGAGCAGTTCTTC
TRBJ2-3,TRBV7-2,-,-,CATTRRQTDTQYF,TGTGCCACCACTCGGAGGCAGACAGATACGCAGTATTTT
TRBJ2-7,TRBV10-3,many,TRBD1,CAISESGQGAREQYF,TGTGCCATCAGTGAGTCGGGACAGGGGGCGCGTGAGCAGTACTTC
TRBJ2-7,TRBV3-1,-,TRBD2,CASSQDAAGGREQYF,TGTGCCAGCAGTCAAGACGCAGCGGGAGGCCGCGAGCAGTACTTC
TRBJ2-3,TRBV7-8,many,-,CASSRRSRDTQYF,TGTGCCAGCAGCAGACGGAGCAGGGATACGCAGTATTTT
TRBJ1-4,TRBV5-6,-,TRBD1,CASTLGTDEKLFF,TGTGCCAGCACCTTGGGGACAGATGAAAAACTGTTTTTT
TRBJ2-5,TRBV2,few,-,CASSAQMETQYF,TGTGCCAGCAGTGCTCAGATGGAGACCCAGTACTTC
TRBJ2-1,TRBV6-1,-,-,CASSEAGSGKQFF,TGTGCCAGCAGTGAAGCGGGTTCCGGGAAGCAGTTCTTC
TRBJ2-2,TRBV6-2/TRBV6-3,many,TRBD2,CASSPLAGVGTGELFF,TGTGCCAGCAGCCCCTTAGCGGGAGTGGGCACCGGGGAGCTGTTTTTT
TRBJ2-5,TRBV29-1,-,-,CSVEEYRGTQYF,TGCAGCGTTGAGGAATACCGTGGGACCCAGTACTTC
TRBJ2-7,TRBV5-1,-,-,CASSPEITSYEQYF,TGCGCCAGCAGCCCGGAGATTACCTCCTACGAGCAGTACTTC
TRBJ2-3,TRBV20-1,many,TRBD2,CSAQLAGLPDTQYF,TGCAGTGCTCAACTAGCGGGATTGCCAGATACGCAGTATTTT
TRBJ2-1,TRBV15,many,-,CATSRVQAYNEQFF,TGTGCCACCAGCAGAGTTCAGGCATACAATGAGCAGTTCTTC
TRBJ1-2,TRBV2,-,-,CASSEFRTDRYGYTF,TGTGCCAGCAGTGAATTTAGGACAGACCGCTATGGCTACACCTTC
TRBJ2-7,TRBV2,-,-,CASETTGPYEQYF,TGTGCCAGCGAAACTACAGGGCCCTACGAGCAGTACTTC
TRBJ2-6,TRBV5-4,few,-,CAIRRSGANVLTF,TGTGCCATCAGAAGGTCTGGGGCCAACGTCCTGACTTTC
TRBJ1-5,TRBV7-2,-,TRBD1,CASSPRTGESQPQHF,TGTGCCAGCAGCCCCCGCACAGGGGAGAGTCAGCCCCAGCATTTT
TRBJ2-7,TRBV6-2/TRBV6-3,-,-,CASSYPPAFLSYEQYF,TGTGCCAGCAGTTACCCTCCGGCTTTCCTCTCCTACGAGCAGTACTTC
TRBJ2-7,TRBV30,-,-,CAWSIKGEQYF,TGTGCCTGGAGTATCAAGGGCGAGCAGTACTTC
TRBJ1-2,TRBV7-8,few,-,CASSRTASYGYTF,TGTGCCAGCAGCCGGACAGCAAGCTATGGCTACACCTTC
TRBJ2-1,TRBV10-3,-,-,CAISEQIGTYNEQFF,TGTGCCATCAGTGAGCAGATTGGGACCTACAATGAGCAGTTCTTC
TRBJ2-1,TRBV5-1,-,-,CASSSLLEGGNEQFF,TGCGCCAGCAGCTCCCTACTGGAGGGGGGCAATGAGCAGTTCTTC
TRBJ2-7,TRBV12-3/TRBV12-4,many,-,CASSLVLVDEQYF,TGTGCCAGCAGTTTAGTGCTCGTTGACGAGCAGTACTTC
TRBJ1-1,TRBV11-1,many,TRBD1,CASSLVKGGDGAFF,TGTGCCAGCAGCTTAGTGAAAGGGGGCGATGGAGCTTTCTTT
TRBJ1-5,TRBV6-2/TRBV6-3,few,TRBD1,CASSYSIGTGNQPQHF,TGTGCCAGCAGTTACTCGATTGGGACAGGGAATCAGCCCCAGCATTTT
TRBJ2-3,TRBV6-2/TRBV6-3,-,TRBD2,CASSKPLAGGPTDTQYF,TGTGCCAGCAGTAAACCTTTAGCGGGAGGGCCCACAGATACGCAGTATTTT
TRBJ2-3,TRBV14,few,-,CASSQQVEFTQYF,TGTGCCAGCAGCCAACAGGTCGAGTTTACGCAGTATTTT
TRBJ2-5,TRBV28,many,-,CASSSRPGETQYF,TGTGCCAGCAGTTCCAGACCGGGGGAGACCCAGTACTTC
TRBJ2-3,TRBV29-1,many,TRBD1,CSVAQGAADTQYF,TGCAGCGTTGCTCAGGGGGCCGCAGATACGCAGTATTTT
TRBJ2-1,TRBV12-3/TRBV12-4,few,TRBD1,CASSLSSGGTYNEQFF,TGTGCCAGCAGTTTATCCTCAGGGGGAACCTACAATGAGCAGTTCTTC
TRBJ2-7,TRBV3-1,few,-,CASSQARAHEQYF,TGTGCCAGCAGCCAGGCCAGGGCCCACGAGCAGTACTTC
TRBJ2-1,TRBV13,-,TRBD1,CASSFGTGKSNEQFF,TGTGCCAGCAGCTTCGGGACAGGGAAGTCAAATGAGCAGTTCTTC
TRBJ2-1,TRBV14,few,TRBD2,CASSPRTSGWEGHPYNEQFF,TGTGCCAGCAGCCCCCGTACTAGCGGGTGGGAAGGTCATCCCTACAATGAGCAGTTCTTC
TRBJ2-1,TRBV28,many,TRBD1,CASSNNRGFSYNEQFF,TGTGCCAGCAGTAATAACAGGGGCTTTTCCTACAATGAGCAGTTCTTC
TRBJ2-1,TRBV4-3,many,TRBD2,CASSQEWVRLAGPDSGEQFF,TGCGCCAGCAGCCAAGAATGGGTAAGGCTAGCGGGACCCGACTCTGGTGAGCAGTTCTTC
TRBJ2-6,TRBV24-1,few,TRBD2,CATSDWGGSGANVLTF,TGTGCCACCAGTGACTGGGGGGGTTCTGGGGCCAACGTCCTGACTTTC
TRBJ1-5,TRBV9,-,TRBD1,CASSVDRGRVDHQPQHF,TGTGCCAGCAGCGTAGACAGGGGGCGCGTGGACCATCAGCCCCAGCATTTT
TRBJ2-7,TRBV6-5,many,-,CASSYQGSSYEQYF,TGTGCCAGCAGTTACCAGGGAAGCTCCTACGAGCAGTACTTC
TRBJ2-4,TRBV28,few,-,CASSKTVPLAKNIQYF,TGTGCCAGCAGTAAGACAGTTCCCCTGGCCAAAAACATTCAGTACTTC